This section outlines one T cell receptor beta chain sequence together with its context. The antigen is not known. The entry originates in a study of T cell responses to AZD1222 COVID-19 vaccine. The data were produced by immunoSEQ multiplex PCR, yet TCRdb's version contains in-frame clones alone and is incomplete. The sample yields approximately 120,000 clones, approximately 93% seen once. Study observations and caveats: Vaccine-related CD4 TCRs covered spike, predominating at 160-218 and 743-854.

Trimming cost V 7 bases and J 7 bases, with 16 bases left between them. Germline-derived CDR1 and CDR2 are GTSNPN and SVGIG (reference sequence). This CDR3 comprises 12 residues. The receptor comes from an adult in good health. The chain recombines TRBV30 with TRBJ1-2; weak D call: TRBD1 (6 bases). The sample in question was peripheral blood, obtained on day 0 of AZD1222 vaccination. CDR3 nucleotides: TGTGCCTTCGAGTTAGGGGGTGGTGGCTACACCTTC. The encoded protein is CAFELGGGGYTF.